This T cell receptor beta chain was documented in a study of blood T cell repertoires in COVID-19. Study summary: Whether acute or convalescent, the COVID-19 samples came from the United States, Italy and Spain. Nucleic acid was either cDNA or gDNA, and it came from T cells, B-cell-depleted T cells, or PBMCs.

As processed by the authors: From reference gene primer amplification, estimates of nucleated cell counts were derived. TCRdb's table, derived via immunoSEQ multiplex PCR, lists solely in-frame clones and lacks some. The V and J calls and clone size were taken over from that table, and D and trimming were inferred from the DNA. The sample includes approximately 140,000 clones, around 85% seen only once; the top ten take 3% to 4%. CDR1 is SGDLS, CDR2 YYNGEE, per germline. The CDR3 is made up of 16 amino acids. With 5 bases clipped from V and 5 bases from J, the junction kept 9 bases outside the gene matches.

The TCR was taken from a man between 65 and 85 years old with acute or convalescent COVID-19. The chain is built from TRBV9 and TRBJ2-7, with 14 bases that match TRBD2. The sequenced sample was peripheral blood. The CDR3 loop is CASSATPGLAGDEQYF. Written as DNA, the CDR3 is TGTGCCAGCAGTGCTACACCGGGACTAGCGGGAGACGAGCAGTACTTC. The full variable domain, its missing parts supplied by reference TRBV9 and TRBJ2-7, is DSGVTQTPKHLITATGQRVTLRCSPRSGDLSVYWYQQSLDQGLQFLIQYYNGEERAKGNILERFSAQQFPDLHSELNLSSLELGDSALYFCASSATPGLAGDEQYFGPGTRLTVT.